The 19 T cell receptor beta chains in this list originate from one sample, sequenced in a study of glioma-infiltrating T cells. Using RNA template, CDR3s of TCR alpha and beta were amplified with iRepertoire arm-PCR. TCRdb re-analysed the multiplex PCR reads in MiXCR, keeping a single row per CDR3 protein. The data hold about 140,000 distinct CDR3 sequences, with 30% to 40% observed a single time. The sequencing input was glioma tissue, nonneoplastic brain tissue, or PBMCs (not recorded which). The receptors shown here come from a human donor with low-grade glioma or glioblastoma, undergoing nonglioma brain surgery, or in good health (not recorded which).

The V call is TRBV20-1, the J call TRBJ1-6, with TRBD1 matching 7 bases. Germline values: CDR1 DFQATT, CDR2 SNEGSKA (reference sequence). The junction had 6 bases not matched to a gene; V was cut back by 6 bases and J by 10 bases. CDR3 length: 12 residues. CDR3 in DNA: TGCAGTGCGCCAGGGGGAGGGTCACCCCTCCACTTT. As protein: CSAPGGGSPLHF.

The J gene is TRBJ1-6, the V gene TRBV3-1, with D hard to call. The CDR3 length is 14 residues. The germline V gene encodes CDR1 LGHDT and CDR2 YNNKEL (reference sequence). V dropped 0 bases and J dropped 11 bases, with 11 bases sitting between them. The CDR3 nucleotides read TGTGCCAGCAGCCAAGATCGGGTAAAGGCACCCCTCCACTTT. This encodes CASSQDRVKAPLHF. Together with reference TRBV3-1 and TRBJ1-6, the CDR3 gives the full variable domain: DTAVSQTPKYLVTQMGNDKSIKCEQNLGHDTMYWYKQDSKKFLKIMFSYNNKELIINETVPNRFSPKSPDKAHLNLHINSLELGDSAVYFCASSQDRVKAPLHFGNGTRLTVT.

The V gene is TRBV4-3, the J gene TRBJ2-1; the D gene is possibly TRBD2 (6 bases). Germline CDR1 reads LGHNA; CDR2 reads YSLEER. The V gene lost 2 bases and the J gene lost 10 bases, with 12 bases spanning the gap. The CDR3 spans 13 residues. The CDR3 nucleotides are TGCGCCAGCAGCCAAATACGCGGACTAGAGCAGTTCTTC. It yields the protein CASSQIRGLEQFF.

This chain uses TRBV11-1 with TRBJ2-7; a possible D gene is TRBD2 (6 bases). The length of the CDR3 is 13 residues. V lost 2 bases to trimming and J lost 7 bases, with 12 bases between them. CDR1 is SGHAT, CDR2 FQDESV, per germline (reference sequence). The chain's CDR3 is CASSLSGVREQYF. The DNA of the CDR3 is TGTGCCAGCAGCTTATCGGGGGTGAGAGAGCAGTACTTC.

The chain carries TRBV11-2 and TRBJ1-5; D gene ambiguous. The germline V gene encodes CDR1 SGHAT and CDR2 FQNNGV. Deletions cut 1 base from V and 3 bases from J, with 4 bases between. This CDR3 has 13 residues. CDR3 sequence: CASSLGANQPQHF. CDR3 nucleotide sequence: TGTGCCAGCAGCTTAGGGGCCAATCAGCCCCAGCATTTT.

The CDR3 region is CASSRTQSSYNEQFF. The CDR3 DNA is TGTGCCAGCAGTAGAACACAGAGCTCCTACAATGAGCAGTTCTTC. The chain couples TRBV6-6 to TRBJ2-1; D uncertain. This CDR3 region has 15 residues. The germline V gene encodes CDR1 MNHNY and CDR2 SVGAGI (reference sequence). Trimming stripped 5 bases from V and 0 bases from J, with 11 bases between.

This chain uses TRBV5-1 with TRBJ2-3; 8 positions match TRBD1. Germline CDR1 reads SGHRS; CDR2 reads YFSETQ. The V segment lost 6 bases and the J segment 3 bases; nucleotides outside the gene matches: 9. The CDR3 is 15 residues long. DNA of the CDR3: TGCGCCAGCACGCGCGGAGACAGGGGAACAGATACGCAGTATTTT. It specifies CASTRGDRGTDTQYF.

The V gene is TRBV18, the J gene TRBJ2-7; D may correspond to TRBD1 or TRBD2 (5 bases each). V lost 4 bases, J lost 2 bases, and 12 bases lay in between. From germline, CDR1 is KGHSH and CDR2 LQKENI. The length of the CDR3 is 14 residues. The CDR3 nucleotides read TGTGCCAGCTCACTACGGGACGGAACCTACGAGCAGTACTTC. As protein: CASSLRDGTYEQYF.

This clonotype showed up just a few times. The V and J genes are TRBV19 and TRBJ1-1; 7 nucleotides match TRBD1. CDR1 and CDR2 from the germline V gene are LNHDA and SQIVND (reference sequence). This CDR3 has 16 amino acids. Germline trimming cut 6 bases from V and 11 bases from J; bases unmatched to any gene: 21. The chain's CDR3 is CASSPKTGTAYRSAFF. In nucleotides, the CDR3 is TGTGCCAGTAGCCCAAAGACCGGGACAGCATACCGATCGGCTTTCTTT.

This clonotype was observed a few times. For the CDR3, the DNA is TGTGCCAGCAGTAACCGGGACAGCACAGATACGCAGTATTTT. Its translation: CASSNRDSTDTQYF. The chain employs TRBV6-2 or TRBV6-3 and TRBJ2-3; either TRBD1 or TRBD2 may supply D (5 bases each). CDR3 length: 14 amino acids. Germline V gene sequence: CDR1 MNHEY, CDR2 SVGEGT. The V and J ends lost 5 bases and 0 bases respectively, with 9 bases between them.

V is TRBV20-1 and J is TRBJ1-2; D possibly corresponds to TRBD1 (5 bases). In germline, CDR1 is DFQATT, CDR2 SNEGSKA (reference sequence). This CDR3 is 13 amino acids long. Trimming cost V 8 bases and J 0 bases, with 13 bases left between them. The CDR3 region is CSSRGVTNYGYTF. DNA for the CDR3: TGCAGTTCCAGAGGGGTTACTAACTATGGCTACACCTTC.

For the CDR3, the DNA is TGTGCCAGCAGTAGAAGCGGGAGCGGTTACAATGAGCAGTTCTTC. It is translated as CASSRSGSGYNEQFF. V is TRBV6-5 and J is TRBJ2-1; TRBD2 aligns across 8 bases. J gave up 4 bases and V 5 bases, and 7 bases lay outside the gene matches. Germline CDR1 and CDR2: MNHEY and SVGAGI. The CDR3 loop spans 15 amino acids.

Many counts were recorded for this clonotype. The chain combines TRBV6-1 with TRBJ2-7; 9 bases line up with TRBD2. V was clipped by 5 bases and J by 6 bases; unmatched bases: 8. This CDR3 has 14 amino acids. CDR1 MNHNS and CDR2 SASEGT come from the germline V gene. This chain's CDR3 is CASSLPGLASEQYF. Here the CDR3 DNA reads TGTGCCAGCAGTCTTCCGGGACTAGCAAGCGAGCAGTACTTC.

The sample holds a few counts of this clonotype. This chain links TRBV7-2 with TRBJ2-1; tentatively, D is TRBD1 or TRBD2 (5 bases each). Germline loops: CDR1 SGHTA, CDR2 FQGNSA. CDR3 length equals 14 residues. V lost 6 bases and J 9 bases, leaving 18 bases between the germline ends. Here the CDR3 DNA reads TGTGCCAGCAGGGGTAATAGACGGGGCAGTGAGCAGTTCTTC. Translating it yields CASRGNRRGSEQFF.

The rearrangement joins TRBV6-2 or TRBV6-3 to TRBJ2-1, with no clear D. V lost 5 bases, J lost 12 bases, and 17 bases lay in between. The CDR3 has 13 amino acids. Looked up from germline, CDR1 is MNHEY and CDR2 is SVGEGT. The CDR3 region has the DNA TGTGCCAGCAGTCAAGACTCCGTCGCAGGGCAGTTCTTC. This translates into CASSQDSVAGQFF.

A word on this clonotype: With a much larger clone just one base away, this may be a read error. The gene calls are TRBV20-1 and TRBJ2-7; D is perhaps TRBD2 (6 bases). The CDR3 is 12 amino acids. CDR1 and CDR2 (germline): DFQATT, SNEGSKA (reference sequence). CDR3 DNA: TGCAGCATACGGGACTGGCACCACGAGCAGTACTTC. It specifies CSIRDWHHEQYF.

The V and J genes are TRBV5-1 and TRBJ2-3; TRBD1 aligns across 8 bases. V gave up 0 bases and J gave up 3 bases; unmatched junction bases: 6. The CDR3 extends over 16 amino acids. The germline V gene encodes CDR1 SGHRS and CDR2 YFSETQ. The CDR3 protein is CASSLARDRITDTQYF. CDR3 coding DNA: TGCGCCAGCAGCTTGGCCCGGGACAGGATTACAGATACGCAGTATTTT.

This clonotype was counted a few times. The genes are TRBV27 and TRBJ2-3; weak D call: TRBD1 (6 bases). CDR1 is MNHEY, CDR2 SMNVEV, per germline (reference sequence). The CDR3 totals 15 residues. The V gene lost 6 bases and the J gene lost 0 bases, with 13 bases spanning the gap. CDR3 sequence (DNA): TGTGCCAGCAGGGGGGCTGTTATGAGCACAGATACGCAGTATTTT. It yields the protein CASRGAVMSTDTQYF.

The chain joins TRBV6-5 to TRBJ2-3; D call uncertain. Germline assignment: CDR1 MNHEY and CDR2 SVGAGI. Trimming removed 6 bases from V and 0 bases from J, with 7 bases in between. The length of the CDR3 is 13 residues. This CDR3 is CASRRRSTDTQYF. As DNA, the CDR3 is TGTGCCAGCAGGCGGCGGAGCACAGATACGCAGTATTTT.